This TCR beta chain was retrieved from a study of cytomegalovirus exposure and HLA in healthy donors. Study information: The same platform was used for the 100 to 150 validation repertoires and the 650 to 800 first-cohort repertoires, a later analysis reported.

Produced via immunoSEQ multiplex PCR; TCRdb's table is partial and in-frame only. The sample yields 140,000 to 150,000 clones, about 94% seen once. Notes on the study in general: A list of roughly 180 TCR beta chains associated with cytomegalovirus was given.

Worth noting for this clone: What it recognizes is unknown.

The length of the CDR3 is 16 residues. J lost 6 bases, V lost 3 bases, and 8 bases had no gene match. Germline CDR1 and CDR2: KGHSH and LQKENI. The material sequenced was PBMCs. The sequence derives from a young man in good health and CMV-seropositive. The genes are TRBV18 and TRBJ2-3; 11 bases are a match to TRBD2. In DNA form, the CDR3 reads TGTGCCAGCTCACCCTCCCCCCCTAGCGGGAGGGATACGCAGTATTTT. Protein product: CASSPSPPSGRDTQYF.